This record looks at one T cell receptor (beta chain) sequence and its context. Its target is unknown. This specimen comes from a study of Ad26.COV2.S vaccination and SARS-CoV-2 variants. Regarding the study as a whole: The breadth of spike-specific CD8+ and CD4+ T cell responses after vaccination was reportedly substantial. Vaccine recipients had higher spike-specific TCR breadth than placebo recipients.

The V and J ends lost 7 bases and 6 bases, in that order; junction bases with no gene match: 1. The CDR3 has 11 amino acids. CDR1 is SQVTM, CDR2 ANQGSEA, per germline. Measured with immunoSEQ multiplex PCR; TCRdb has only the in-frame clones, and not every one. The sample contains roughly 380,000 clones, about 90% of which appear only once. This chain links TRBV29-1 with TRBJ2-2; TRBD1 matches 8 bases. The sequence came from a human donor who had recovered from COVID-19. The source was peripheral blood, collected after recovery from COVID-19. CDR3 nucleotides: TGCAGCGGACAGGGGTCCGGGGAGCTGTTTTTT. Residues: CSGQGSGELFF.